These 14 T cell receptor beta chains were all obtained from the same sample, sequenced in a study of shared clonotypes between healthy human individuals. Assay: immunoSEQ multiplex PCR; the TCRdb copy retains only in-frame clones and omits some. This table holds 400,000 or so clones, 90% to 98% found once. The sequenced sample was memory CD8+ T cells sorted from blood. Specified subset: CD45RO+ cells pooled with CCR7-negative TemRA cells. Receptors originate from a man in his thirties or forties in good health.

The chain links TRBV5-1 to TRBJ2-7; 14 nucleotides align to TRBD2. V was pared by 0 bases and J by 0 bases, with 2 bases of the junction left unmatched. Germline lookup yields CDR1 SGHRS and CDR2 YFSETQ. This CDR3 has 17 residues. In DNA form, the CDR3 reads TGCGCCAGCAGCTTGGGACTAGCGGGAGGGCCCTCCTACGAGCAGTACTTC. Its translation: CASSLGLAGGPSYEQYF.

The rearrangement uses TRBV5-8 and TRBJ2-2, with 7 bases fitting TRBD1. The length of the CDR3 is 16 residues. Germline V gene sequence: CDR1 SGHTS, CDR2 YDEGEE. With 4 bases clipped from V and 0 bases from J, the junction kept 6 bases outside the gene matches. CDR3 bases: TGTGCCAGCAGCCCCAGAGGGACAGCGAACACCGGGGAGCTGTTTTTT. Its protein is CASSPRGTANTGELFF.

The rearrangement joins TRBV6-5 to TRBJ1-2; 9 bases line up with TRBD1. CDR1 MNHEY and CDR2 SVGAGI come from the germline V gene. After removal of 6 bases from V and 7 bases from J, the junction contained 9 bases not matched to a gene. The CDR3 spans 14 residues. The CDR3 here is CASSTGTGRIGYTF. DNA of the CDR3: TGTGCCAGCAGCACCGGGACAGGGCGTATTGGCTACACCTTC.

The V and J genes are TRBV29-1 and TRBJ2-7; 8 bases match TRBD1. V dropped 6 bases and J dropped 6; count of bases not matched to a gene: 4. Germline values: CDR1 SQVTM, CDR2 ANQGSEA. The CDR3 has 11 residues. The CDR3 DNA is TGCAGCGTCCGAGACAGGGGCGAGCAGTACTTC. This translates into CSVRDRGEQYF.

The chain is built from TRBV19 and TRBJ2-7; maybe TRBD2 (5 bases). The CDR3 runs 13 residues. Trimming removed 5 bases at V and 3 bases at J, with 11 bases between. The germline CDR1 and CDR2 sequences are LNHDA and SQIVND (reference sequence). For the CDR3, the DNA is TGTGCCAGTAGTTCTCTAACTAGCTACGAGCAGTACTTC. This translates into CASSSLTSYEQYF. The whole variable domain, remainder taken from reference TRBV19 and TRBJ2-7, is DGGITQSPKYLFRKEGQNVTLSCEQNLNHDAMYWYRQDPGQGLRLIYYSQIVNDFQKGDIAEGYSVSREKKESFPLTVTSAQKNPTAFYLCASSSLTSYEQYFGPGTRLTVT.

The chain employs TRBV9 and TRBJ2-7; no definite D call. Trimming stripped 4 bases from V and 3 bases from J, with 14 bases between. CDR1 SGDLS and CDR2 YYNGEE come from the germline V gene. The CDR3 runs 14 residues. The CDR3 DNA reads TGTGCCAGCAGCCTGACCAGTGCTAACTACGAGCAGTACTTC. Translated, it gives CASSLTSANYEQYF.

The chain uses TRBV6-5 and TRBJ1-2, with D tentatively TRBD1 (6 bases). Germline V gene data show CDR1 as MNHEY and CDR2 as SVGAGI. Between the trimmed V and J ends, which lost 0 bases and 13 bases, there was a span of 12 bases. The CDR3 extends over 12 amino acids. The CDR3 sequence: CASSYSKGVPTF. DNA for the CDR3: TGTGCCAGCAGTTACTCGAAGGGGGTTCCCACCTTC.

The V call is TRBV5-4, the J call TRBJ1-4; 9 bases line up with TRBD1. V shed 4 bases and J 6 bases; nucleotides not matched to a gene: 1. The germline V gene encodes CDR1 SGHNT and CDR2 YYREEE (reference sequence). This CDR3 comprises 13 residues. CDR3 residues: CASSRDRDEKLFF. The CDR3 DNA sequence: TGTGCCAGCAGCCGGGACAGGGATGAAAAACTGTTTTTT.

Comment on this clone: The same CDR3 arises from other DNA sequences in this sample as well. This chain joins TRBV29-1 and TRBJ2-2; possibly TRBD2 for D (5 bases). In germline, CDR1 is SQVTM, CDR2 ANQGSEA. Deletions cut 4 bases from V and 2 bases from J, with 5 bases between. The CDR3 loop spans 12 amino acids. The CDR3 DNA reads TGCAGCGTTGGGACTAACACCGGGGAGCTGTTTTTT. Translation gives CSVGTNTGELFF.

The count of this clone is one. The chain couples TRBV6-5 to TRBJ1-3; TRBD1 matches at 7 bases. With 0 bases clipped from V and 2 bases from J, the junction kept 4 bases outside the gene matches. This CDR3 comprises 16 residues. Germline V lookup: CDR1 MNHEY, CDR2 SVGAGI. CDR3 in DNA: TGTGCCAGCAGTTACTCTTTGACAGGGACTGGAAACACCATATATTTT. Protein sequence: CASSYSLTGTGNTIYF.

The rearrangement links TRBV11-1 to TRBJ1-2, with a weak D call TRBD1 (5 bases). CDR3 size: 12 residues. CDR1 and CDR2 (germline): SGHAT, FQDESV (reference sequence). V was trimmed by 6 bases and J by 7 bases, leaving 12 bases between them. DNA of the CDR3: TGTGCCAGCAGGGGGGGTTCGGCTGGCTACACCTTC. Residues: CASRGGSAGYTF.

The chain joins TRBV5-1 to TRBJ2-5, with 8 positions matching TRBD1. With V trimmed by 0 bases and J by 5 bases, 3 bases remained unmatched. The CDR3 consists of 14 residues. Per germline, CDR1 SGHRS and CDR2 YFSETQ. CDR3 coding DNA: TGCGCCAGCAGCTTGGGACAGGGGTGGGAGACCCAGTACTTC. Its translation is CASSLGQGWETQYF. The full variable domain, its missing parts supplied by reference TRBV5-1 and TRBJ2-5, is KAGVTQTPRYLIKTRGQQVTLSCSPISGHRSVSWYQQTPGQGLQFLFEYFSETQRNKGNFPGRFSGRQFSNSRSEMNVSTLELGDSALYLCASSLGQGWETQYFGPGTRLLVL.

V and J are TRBV5-1 and TRBJ2-6, with D unresolved. The V gene lost 3 bases and the J gene lost 0 bases, with 4 bases spanning the gap. The CDR3 has 14 residues. Germline loops: CDR1 SGHRS, CDR2 YFSETQ. CDR3 DNA sequence: TGCGCCAGCAGCTACAACTCTGGGGCCAACGTCCTGACTTTC. It translates to CASSYNSGANVLTF.

This chain uses TRBV7-9 with TRBJ2-3; no reliable D call. The length of the CDR3 is 11 residues. The V end was cut by 5 bases, the J end by 3 bases, with 3 bases between. Germline-derived CDR1 and CDR2 are SEHNR and FQNEAQ (reference sequence). In DNA form, the CDR3 reads TGTGCCAGCAGCGATACAGATACGCAGTATTTT. Translating it yields CASSDTDTQYF.